The TCR beta chain described here comes from a study of T cells in Graves' hyperthyroidism and ophthalmopathy. It was RNA transcripts that yielded the amplified TCR beta CDR3 regions. First-round RT-PCR with HTBI primers amplified the TCR CDR3 region. TCRdb independently ran MiXCR on the multiplex PCR reads; one entry per CDR3 protein. The profile shows approximately 640,000 distinct CDR3 sequences, approximately 15% of them singletons. Whole-study results and caveats: Most thyroid clonotypes expanded above 0.001 appeared in blood too. Separating ophthalmopathy from stable hyperthyroidism was achieved by a 13 V-J model.

This clonotype was seen ten or more times. What it recognizes is unknown. Losses at the gene ends were 7 bases for V and 7 bases for J; bases not matched to a gene: 6. The CDR3 length is 12 residues. Graves' hyperthyroidism showing no ophthalmopathy progression within 18 months was considered stable. The diagnostic basis comprised clinical symptoms, serum thyroxine and TRAb, thyroid ultrasound and orbital computed tomography. The sequencing input was blood. This sequence originates from a man between 50 and 59 years old with Graves' hyperthyroidism. This chain joins TRBV12-3 or TRBV12-4 and TRBJ1-2, with 7 positions matching TRBD1. CDR3 nucleotides: TGTGCCAGCATTTCGGAGGGGGCTGGCTACACCTTC. It codes for CASISEGAGYTF.